The 4 T cell receptor beta chains given below trace back to one sample, sequenced in a study of cytomegalovirus exposure and HLA in healthy donors. 60 Vbeta and 13 Jbeta primers were used in PCR. Some clones are missing from TCRdb's copy, which holds only in-frame ones; the method was immunoSEQ multiplex PCR. This sample yields fewer than 250,000 clones, of which roughly 80% are seen a single time; around 0.2% belongs to the top ten. Sequences were obtained from PBMCs. These receptors were collected from a girl aged 2 to 9 in good health and CMV-seronegative.

V is TRBV14 and J is TRBJ1-2, with 8 nucleotides matching TRBD1. J lost 2 bases, V lost 1 base, and 3 bases had no gene match. The CDR3 has 15 amino acids. Germline CDR1 and CDR2: SGHDN and FVKESK. The CDR3 sequence: CASSQARTGNYGYTF. The DNA for the CDR3 is TGTGCCAGCAGCCAAGCCCGGACAGGGAACTATGGCTACACCTTC.

The chain joins TRBV7-6 to TRBJ2-1; possible D gene TRBD1, 6 bases. V was trimmed by 2 bases and J by 5 bases, leaving 16 bases between them. Germline V gene sequence: CDR1 SGHVS, CDR2 FNYEAQ. The CDR3 is made up of 16 amino acids. The CDR3 DNA follows: TGTGCCAGCAGCTTAACCGCCGGGACAACACACAATGAGCAGTTCTTC. Its translation: CASSLTAGTTHNEQFF.

This clone showed up just a few times. The chain employs TRBV25-1 and TRBJ1-2; no firm D call. The ends were cut back, 3 bases at V and 3 bases at J, with 8 bases in the middle. The germline V gene has CDR1 MGHDK and CDR2 SYGVNS. There are 13 residues in the CDR3. DNA of the CDR3: TGTGCCAGCAGTGAGATTCAGGACTATGGCTACACCTTC. Translating gives CASSEIQDYGYTF.

CDR3 nucleotides: TGCGCCAGCAGCTTGGGGGGGCAAGACTATGGCTACACCTTC. Translating it yields CASSLGGQDYGYTF. The rearrangement links TRBV5-1 to TRBJ1-2; a possible D gene is TRBD1 (6 bases). Trimming shortened V by 0 bases and J by 3 bases, and 9 bases separated the two germline ends. This CDR3 spans 14 amino acids. Germline loops: CDR1 SGHRS, CDR2 YFSETQ.